One and the same sample provided the 7 T cell receptor beta chains below, sequenced in a study of metastatic and nonmetastatic thyroid tumors (dated by TCRdb to the early 2020s). The library was prepared using PCR. TCRdb records Illumina HiSeq 4000 as the sequencer. TCRdb took the public reads, trimmed them with fastp at Q25, ran MiXCR for clone calling and kept in-frame beta chains. A total of about 28,000 clones appear in this sample, about 15% of them only once. The top ten constitute around 4.2% of the sample. Before undergoing thyroid surgery, none of the patients had been given any kind of treatment. Sequenced: blood. Receptors originate from a female donor with papillary thyroid cancer or a benign thyroid nodule (not recorded which). Some clones in this sample may be carry-over from other donors' samples.

This clone came up many times. The V gene is TRBV20-1, the J gene TRBJ2-7; possible D gene TRBD1, 5 bases. Trimming took off 0 bases at V and 3 bases at J, with 15 bases between the two ends. The germline CDR1 and CDR2 sequences are DFQATT and SNEGSKA (reference sequence). The CDR3 covers 15 residues. Written as DNA, the CDR3 is TGCAGTGCTAGAGATTGGCGGACACGGGTCTACGAGCAGTACTTC. Amino acid sequence: CSARDWRTRVYEQYF.

This clone was observed at least ten times. This sequence joins TRBV5-5 and TRBJ1-5, with D perhaps matching TRBD1 (6 bases). With 3 bases removed from V and 3 bases from J, the gap between germline ends came to 13 bases. Germline assignment: CDR1 SGHKS and CDR2 YYEKEE (reference sequence). CDR3 length: 15 amino acids. The CDR3 region is CASSSTGPLNQPQHF. DNA of the CDR3: TGTGCCAGCAGCTCGACAGGACCGCTCAATCAGCCCCAGCATTTT.

The rearrangement uses TRBV11-2 and TRBJ2-2; 9 bases fit TRBD2. After removal of 5 bases from V and 6 bases from J, the junction contained 13 bases not matched to a gene. Germline V CDR1 and CDR2: SGHAT, FQNNGV. This CDR3 has 17 residues. The CDR3 sequence: CASSLIVAGVRAGELFF. The CDR3 DNA sequence: TGTGCCAGCAGCCTGATCGTAGCGGGAGTGCGTGCCGGGGAGCTGTTTTTT.

For this clone: Compared with germline, one end of the junction differs, possibly owing to a read error. The V gene is TRBV24-1, the J gene TRBJ2-6; D is perhaps TRBD2 (7 bases). This CDR3 has 15 amino acids. CDR1 and CDR2 from the germline V gene are KGHDR and SFDVKD. CDR3 region: CATSVQDRGANVLTF. DNA of the CDR3: TGTGCCACCAGTGTGCAGGACCGGGGGGCCAACGTCCTTACTTTC.

Ten or more counts support this clone. The genes are TRBV2 and TRBJ1-1; possibly TRBD1 for D (5 bases). Between the trimmed V and J ends, which lost 4 bases and 1 base, there was a span of 10 bases. Germline V gene sequence: CDR1 SNHLY, CDR2 FYNNEI. This CDR3 has 14 residues. CDR3 DNA: TGTGCCAGCAGTGGGGGGGGGTCGAACACTGAAGCTTTCTTT. Its translation: CASSGGGSNTEAFF.

V is TRBV12-3 or TRBV12-4 and J is TRBJ2-1; 7 bases are shared with TRBD2. Trimming cost V 3 bases and J 8 bases; bases outside gene matches: 19. The CDR3 covers 18 residues. DNA of the CDR3: TGTGCCAGCAGTTTCTTGGCTATCGGGGGAGGGCGGCCGTATGAGCAGTTCTTC. Protein: CASSFLAIGGGRPYEQFF.

This clone was counted many times. The chain joins TRBV19 to TRBJ2-3, with 10 bases fitting TRBD2. J gave up 5 bases and V 6 bases, and 5 bases lay outside the gene matches. Germline CDR1 is LNHDA and CDR2 is SQIVND (reference sequence). CDR3 size: 14 residues. CDR3 amino acids: CASSTAGGGDTQYF. Here the CDR3 DNA reads TGTGCCAGTAGCACAGCGGGAGGGGGAGATACGCAGTATTTT.